This is a list of T cell receptor beta chains from one sample in a study of CD8 T cells in ankylosing spondylitis. TCRdb independently ran MiXCR on the 5' RACE reads; one entry per CDR3 protein. This table holds roughly 180,000 distinct CDR3 sequences, around 8.9% found once. The sample was blood, either unsorted or a sorted T cell fraction (not recorded which). The receptors here all came from a female donor with ankylosing spondylitis or in good health (not recorded which). The CDR3 runs from the conserved cysteine through the conserved F or W. The size field is filled for only some rows; it gives once, few, many or a size class.

V: TRBV27; size: few; CDR3: CASSLVDSPNQPQHF
V: TRBV15; size: -; CDR3: CATSRDIGLTYQETQYF
V: TRBV6-6; size: -; CDR3: CASGGSTDTQYF
V: TRBV6-1; size: few; CDR3: CASSEFTGDQPQHF
V: TRBV27; size: few; CDR3: CASIGRGGYEQYF
V: TRBV7-6; size: few; CDR3: CASSHSGPGSEQYF
V: TRBV5-6; size: -; CDR3: CASNSQGGPPYEQYF
V: TRBV9; size: many; CDR3: CASSVDSARNTGELFF
V: TRBV12-3/TRBV12-4; size: many; CDR3: CASSPGTTGGKQFF
V: TRBV9; size: -; CDR3: CASSPWGGGTDTQYF
V: TRBV4-2; size: -; CDR3: CASSQDRGNYQPQHF
V: TRBV20-1; size: few; CDR3: CSGVETGVYEQYF
V: TRBV6-1; size: -; CDR3: CASTPTGGGWDTQYF
V: TRBV29-1; size: -; CDR3: CSVEGEGAQGPLSYNEQFF
V: TRBV12-3/TRBV12-4; size: many; CDR3: CASSPGPGKGQFF
V: TRBV6-1; size: -; CDR3: CASSRSRTGTDTQYF
V: TRBV30; size: few; CDR3: CAWTSTSGRDTQYF
V: TRBV11-2; size: few; CDR3: CASSSQGGSYEQYF
V: TRBV5-4; size: -; CDR3: CASSLGDGLYEQYF
V: TRBV27; size: few; CDR3: CASSSNDGYTF
V: TRBV20-1; size: few; CDR3: CSAIDLFLIYDEQFF
V: TRBV10-3; size: many; CDR3: CAISTGRTEAFF
V: TRBV6-2/TRBV6-3; size: few; CDR3: CASSYVADGDEQFF
V: TRBV6-1; size: many; CDR3: CASSEMQGVRRYEQYF
V: TRBV20-1; size: few; CDR3: CSARDQGTGYYEQYF
V: TRBV20-1; size: -; CDR3: CSASGNMLEETQYF
V: TRBV7-6; size: -; CDR3: CASSLGRSDEQFF
V: TRBV4-3; size: many; CDR3: CASSQGGTGETGELFF
V: TRBV7-2; size: few; CDR3: CASSFGMNTGELFF
V: TRBV4-2; size: few; CDR3: CASSQEEGRTTLSSYNEQFF
V: TRBV27; size: -; CDR3: CASSLGRSYNEQFF
V: TRBV7-6; size: -; CDR3: CASSIAEGTPSYNEQFF
V: TRBV9; size: -; CDR3: CASSPGGGRRSDTQYF
V: TRBV4-1; size: few; CDR3: CASSQDEAFYEQYF
V: TRBV7-8; size: many; CDR3: CASSLSGASGQFF
V: TRBV24-1; size: few; CDR3: CATSDPGVGELFF
V: TRBV9; size: few; CDR3: CASSVGSGGEQFF
V: TRBV9; size: -; CDR3: CASSPQHF
V: TRBV6-1; size: few; CDR3: CAISEGLNTEAFF
V: TRBV12-3/TRBV12-4; size: few; CDR3: CASSPQGGMNTEAFF
V: TRBV5-5; size: few; CDR3: CASSPDRSGNTIYF
V: TRBV4-2; size: many; CDR3: CASSHAGSNTEAFF
V: TRBV11-2; size: many; CDR3: CASEGGGYTGELFF
V: TRBV6-2/TRBV6-3; size: many; CDR3: CASRPLAGGDTGELFF
V: TRBV5-1; size: -; CDR3: CASSPGSDPSVEQYF
V: TRBV5-1; size: -; CDR3: CASSFTYNEQFF
V: TRBV23-1; size: -; CDR3: CASSPQGVSTPYEQYF
V: TRBV14; size: -; CDR3: CASSHRGNEQFF
V: TRBV6-2/TRBV6-3; size: few; CDR3: CASSYSIAGFSSYEQYF
V: TRBV15; size: few; CDR3: CATSSPSSTYEQYF
V: TRBV27; size: few; CDR3: CASSRGADYGYTF
V: TRBV28; size: few; CDR3: CASSLPGLAQDTQYF
V: TRBV9; size: many; CDR3: CASSVDRNTEAFF
V: TRBV18; size: few; CDR3: CASSPGLQETQYF
V: TRBV2; size: -; CDR3: CASSRTSGSLRTDTQYF
V: TRBV7-2; size: few; CDR3: CASTPAGERGKEQFF
V: TRBV27; size: -; CDR3: CASIPTSGRADTQYF
V: TRBV11-2; size: few; CDR3: CASSLAPGQDIQYF
V: TRBV25-1; size: few; CDR3: CASSEADYNEQFF
V: TRBV20-1; size: many; CDR3: CSARFLAAEAHEQFF